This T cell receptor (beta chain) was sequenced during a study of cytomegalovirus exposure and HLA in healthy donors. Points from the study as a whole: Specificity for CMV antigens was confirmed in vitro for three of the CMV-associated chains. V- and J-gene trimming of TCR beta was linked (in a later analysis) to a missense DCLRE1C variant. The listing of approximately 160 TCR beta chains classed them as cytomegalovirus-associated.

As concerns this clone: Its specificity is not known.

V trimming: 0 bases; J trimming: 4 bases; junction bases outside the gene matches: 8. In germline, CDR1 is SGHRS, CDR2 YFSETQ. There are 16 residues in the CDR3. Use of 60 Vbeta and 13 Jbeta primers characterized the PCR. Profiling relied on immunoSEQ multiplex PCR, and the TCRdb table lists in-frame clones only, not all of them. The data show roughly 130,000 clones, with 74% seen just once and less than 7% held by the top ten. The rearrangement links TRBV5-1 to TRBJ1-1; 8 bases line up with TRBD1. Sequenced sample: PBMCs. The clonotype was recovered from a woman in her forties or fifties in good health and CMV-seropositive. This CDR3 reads CASSLGQGIGRTEAFF. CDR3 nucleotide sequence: TGCGCCAGCAGCTTGGGACAGGGGATCGGTCGCACTGAAGCTTTCTTT.